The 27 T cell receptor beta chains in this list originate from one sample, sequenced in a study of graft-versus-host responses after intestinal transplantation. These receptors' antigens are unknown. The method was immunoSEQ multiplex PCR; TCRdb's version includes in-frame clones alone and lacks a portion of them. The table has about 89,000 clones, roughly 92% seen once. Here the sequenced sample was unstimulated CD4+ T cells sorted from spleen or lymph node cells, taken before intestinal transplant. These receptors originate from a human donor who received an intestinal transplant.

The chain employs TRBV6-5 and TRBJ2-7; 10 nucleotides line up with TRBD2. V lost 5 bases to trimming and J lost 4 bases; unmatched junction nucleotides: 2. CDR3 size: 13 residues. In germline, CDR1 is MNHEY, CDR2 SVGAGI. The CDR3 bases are TGTGCCAGCAGTGCTAGCGGGAGTTACGAGCAGTACTTC. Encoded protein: CASSASGSYEQYF.

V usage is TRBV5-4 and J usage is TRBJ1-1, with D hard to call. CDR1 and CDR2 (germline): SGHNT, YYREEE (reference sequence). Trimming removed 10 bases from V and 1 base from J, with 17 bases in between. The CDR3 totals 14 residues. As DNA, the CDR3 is TGTGCCTACAATACAGCCCGGGGGAACACTGAAGCTTTCTTT. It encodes CAYNTARGNTEAFF. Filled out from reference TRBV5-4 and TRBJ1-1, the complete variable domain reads ETGVTQSPTHLIKTRGQQVTLRCSSQSGHNTVSWYQQALGQGPQFIFQYYREEENGRGNFPPRFSGLQFPNYSSELNVNALELDDSALYLCAYNTARGNTEAFFGQGTRLTVV.

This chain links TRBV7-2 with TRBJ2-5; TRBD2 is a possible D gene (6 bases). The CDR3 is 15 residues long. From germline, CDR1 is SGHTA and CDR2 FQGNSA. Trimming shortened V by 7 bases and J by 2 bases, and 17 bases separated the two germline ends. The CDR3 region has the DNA TGTGCCAGCATCCCCACTTCGGGACTTCAAGAGACCCAGTACTTC. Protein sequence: CASIPTSGLQETQYF.

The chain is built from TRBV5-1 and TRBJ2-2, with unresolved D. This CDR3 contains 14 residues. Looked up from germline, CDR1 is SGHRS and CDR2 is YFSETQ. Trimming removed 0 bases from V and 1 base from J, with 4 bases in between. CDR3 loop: CASSLVGNTGELFF. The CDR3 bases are TGCGCCAGCAGCTTGGTAGGGAACACCGGGGAGCTGTTTTTT.

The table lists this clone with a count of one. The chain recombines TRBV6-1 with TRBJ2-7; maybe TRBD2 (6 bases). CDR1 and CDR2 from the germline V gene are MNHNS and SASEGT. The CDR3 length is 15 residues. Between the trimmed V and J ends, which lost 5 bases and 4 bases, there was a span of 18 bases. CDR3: CASSITRTGVYEQYF. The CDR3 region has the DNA TGTGCCAGCAGTATAACGAGAACGGGGGTTTACGAGCAGTACTTC.

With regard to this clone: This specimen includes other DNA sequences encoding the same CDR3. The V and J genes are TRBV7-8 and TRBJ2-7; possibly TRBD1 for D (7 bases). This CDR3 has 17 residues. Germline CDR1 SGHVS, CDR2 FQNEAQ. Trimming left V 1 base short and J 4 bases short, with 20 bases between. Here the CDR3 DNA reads TGTGCCAGCAGCTTAGTTGGGGTGCGGGGCAGGGGGTACGAGCAGTACTTC. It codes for CASSLVGVRGRGYEQYF.

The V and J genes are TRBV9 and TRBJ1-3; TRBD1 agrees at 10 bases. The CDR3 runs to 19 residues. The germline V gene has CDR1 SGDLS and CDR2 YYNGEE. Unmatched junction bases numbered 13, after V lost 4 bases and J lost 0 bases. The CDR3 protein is CASSHPGTGELLSGNTIYF. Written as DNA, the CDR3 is TGTGCCAGCAGCCATCCCGGGACAGGGGAACTGCTCTCTGGAAACACCATATATTTT.

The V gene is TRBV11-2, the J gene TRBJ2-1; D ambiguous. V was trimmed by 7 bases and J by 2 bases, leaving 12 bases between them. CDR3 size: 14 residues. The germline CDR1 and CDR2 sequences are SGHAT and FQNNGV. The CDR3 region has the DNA TGTGCCAGCATGGGTCAGACCGCCTACAATGAGCAGTTCTTC. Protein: CASMGQTAYNEQFF.

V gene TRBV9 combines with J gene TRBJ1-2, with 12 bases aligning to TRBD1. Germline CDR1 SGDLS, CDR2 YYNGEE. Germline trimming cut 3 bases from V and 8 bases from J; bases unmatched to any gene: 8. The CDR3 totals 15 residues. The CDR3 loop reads CASSGRDRGPGGYTF. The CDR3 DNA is TGTGCCAGCAGCGGCCGGGACAGGGGGCCGGGGGGCTACACCTTC.

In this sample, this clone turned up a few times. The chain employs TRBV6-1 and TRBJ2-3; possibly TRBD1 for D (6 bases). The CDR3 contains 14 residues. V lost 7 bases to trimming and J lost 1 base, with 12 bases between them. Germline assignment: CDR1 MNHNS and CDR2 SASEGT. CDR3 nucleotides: TGTGCCAGCAAGTTGGCAGGGGGCACAGATACGCAGTATTTT. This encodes CASKLAGGTDTQYF.

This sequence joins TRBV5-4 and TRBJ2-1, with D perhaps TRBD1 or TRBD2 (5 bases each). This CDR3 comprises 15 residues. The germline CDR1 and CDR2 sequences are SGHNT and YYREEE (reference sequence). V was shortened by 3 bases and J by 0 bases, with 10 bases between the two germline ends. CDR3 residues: CASSSGPDSYNEQFF. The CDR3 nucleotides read TGTGCCAGCAGCTCGGGACCCGACTCCTACAATGAGCAGTTCTTC.

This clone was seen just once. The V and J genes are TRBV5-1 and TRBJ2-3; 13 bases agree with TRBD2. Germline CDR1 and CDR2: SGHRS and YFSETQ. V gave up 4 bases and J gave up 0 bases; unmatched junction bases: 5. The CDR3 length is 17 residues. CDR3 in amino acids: CASSLGTSGASTDTQYF. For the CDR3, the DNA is TGCGCCAGCAGCCTCGGGACTAGCGGGGCTAGCACAGATACGCAGTATTTT.

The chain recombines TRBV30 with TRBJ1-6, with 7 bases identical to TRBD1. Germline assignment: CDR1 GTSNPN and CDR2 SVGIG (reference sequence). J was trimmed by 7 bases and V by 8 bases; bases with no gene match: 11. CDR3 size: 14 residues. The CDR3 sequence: CAGAPGQFNSPLHF. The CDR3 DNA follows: TGTGCCGGGGCCCCGGGACAGTTCAATTCACCCCTCCACTTT.

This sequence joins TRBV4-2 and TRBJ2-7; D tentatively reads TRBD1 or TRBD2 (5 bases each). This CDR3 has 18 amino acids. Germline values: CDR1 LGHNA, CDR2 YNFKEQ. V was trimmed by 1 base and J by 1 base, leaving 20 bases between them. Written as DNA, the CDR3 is TGTGCCAGCAGCCAAGTCTCTGGGGGACCCCCACGGTCCTACGAGCAGTACTTC. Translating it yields CASSQVSGGPPRSYEQYF.

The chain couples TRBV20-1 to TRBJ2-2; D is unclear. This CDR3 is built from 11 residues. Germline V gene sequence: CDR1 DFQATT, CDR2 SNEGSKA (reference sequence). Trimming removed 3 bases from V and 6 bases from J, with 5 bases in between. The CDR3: CSARLAGELFF. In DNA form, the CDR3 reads TGCAGTGCTAGGTTAGCCGGGGAGCTGTTTTTT.

CDR3 sequence (DNA): TGTGCCAGTAGTGTAACAGGAGGAGGTCAGCCCCAGCATTTT. This encodes CASSVTGGGQPQHF. This sequence joins TRBV19 and TRBJ1-5; D may be TRBD1 (5 bases). Trimming removed 5 bases at V and 6 bases at J, with 14 bases between. Germline V gene data show CDR1 as LNHDA and CDR2 as SQIVND (reference sequence). This CDR3 is 14 amino acids long.

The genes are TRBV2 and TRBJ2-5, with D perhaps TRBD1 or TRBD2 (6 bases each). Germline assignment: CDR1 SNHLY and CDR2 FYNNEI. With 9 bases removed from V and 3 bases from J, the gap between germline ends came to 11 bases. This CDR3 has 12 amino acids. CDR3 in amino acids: CASSRGEETQYF. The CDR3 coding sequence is TGTGCCAGTTCGAGGGGGGAAGAGACCCAGTACTTC.

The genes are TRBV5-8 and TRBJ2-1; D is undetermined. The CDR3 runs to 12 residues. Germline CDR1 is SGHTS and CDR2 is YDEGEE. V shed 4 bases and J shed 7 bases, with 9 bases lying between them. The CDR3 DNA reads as TGTGCCAGCAGCCCTACATTGAATGAGCAGTTCTTC. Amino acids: CASSPTLNEQFF.

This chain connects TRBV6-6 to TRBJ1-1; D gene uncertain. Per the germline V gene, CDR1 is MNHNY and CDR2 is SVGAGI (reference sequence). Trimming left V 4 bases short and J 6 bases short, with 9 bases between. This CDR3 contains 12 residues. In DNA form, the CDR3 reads TGTGCCAGCAGTTCTTACGGACCTGAAGCTTTCTTT. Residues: CASSSYGPEAFF.

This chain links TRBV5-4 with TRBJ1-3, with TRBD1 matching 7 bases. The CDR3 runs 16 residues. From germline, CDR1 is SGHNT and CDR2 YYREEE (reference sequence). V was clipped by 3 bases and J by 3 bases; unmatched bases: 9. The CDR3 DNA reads TGTGCCAGCAGCTCGAAGAGACAGGGCGTTGGAAACACCATATATTTT. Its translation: CASSSKRQGVGNTIYF.

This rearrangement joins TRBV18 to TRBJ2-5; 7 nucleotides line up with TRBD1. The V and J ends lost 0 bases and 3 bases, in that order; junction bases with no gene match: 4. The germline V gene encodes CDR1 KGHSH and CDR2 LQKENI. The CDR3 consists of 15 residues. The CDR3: CASSPPRDRKETQYF. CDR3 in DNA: TGTGCCAGCTCACCACCAAGGGACAGAAAAGAGACCCAGTACTTC.

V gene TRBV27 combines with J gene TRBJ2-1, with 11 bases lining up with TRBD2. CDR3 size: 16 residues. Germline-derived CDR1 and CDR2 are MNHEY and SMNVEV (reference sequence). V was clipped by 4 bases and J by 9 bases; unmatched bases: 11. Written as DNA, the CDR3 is TGTGCCAGCAGTTGGACTAGCGGGCTTGTCCCGGCTGAGCAGTTCTTC. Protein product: CASSWTSGLVPAEQFF.

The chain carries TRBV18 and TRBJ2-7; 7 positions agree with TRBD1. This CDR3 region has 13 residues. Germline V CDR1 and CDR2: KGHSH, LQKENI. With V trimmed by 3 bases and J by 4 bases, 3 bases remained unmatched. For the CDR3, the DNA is TGTGCCAGCTCACCGACAGGGTCTTACGAGCAGTACTTC. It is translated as CASSPTGSYEQYF.

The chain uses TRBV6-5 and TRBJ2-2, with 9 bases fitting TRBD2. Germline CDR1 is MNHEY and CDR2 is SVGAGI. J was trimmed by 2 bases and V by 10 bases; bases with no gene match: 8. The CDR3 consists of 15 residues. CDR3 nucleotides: TGTGCCATCCGGGCGGGAGGGCCCAACACCGGGGAGCTGTTTTTT. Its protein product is CAIRAGGPNTGELFF.

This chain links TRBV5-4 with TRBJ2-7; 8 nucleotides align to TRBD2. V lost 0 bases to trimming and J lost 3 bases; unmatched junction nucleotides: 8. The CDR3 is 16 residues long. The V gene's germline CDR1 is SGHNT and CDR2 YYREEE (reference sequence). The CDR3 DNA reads TGTGCCAGCAGCTTGGACTTCAGCGGGAGTTTCTACGAGCAGTACTTC. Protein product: CASSLDFSGSFYEQYF. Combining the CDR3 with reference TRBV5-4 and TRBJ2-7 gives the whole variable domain ETGVTQSPTHLIKTRGQQVTLRCSSQSGHNTVSWYQQALGQGPQFIFQYYREEENGRGNFPPRFSGLQFPNYSSELNVNALELDDSALYLCASSLDFSGSFYEQYFGPGTRLTVT.

CDR3: CASSSQGLYEQYF. The CDR3 bases are TGTGCCAGCAGTTCACAGGGGCTGTACGAGCAGTACTTC. V usage is TRBV28 and J usage is TRBJ2-7; 7 bases line up with TRBD1. The CDR3 runs 13 residues. With 4 bases clipped from V and 4 bases from J, the junction kept 4 bases outside the gene matches. CDR1 is MDHEN, CDR2 SYDVKM, per germline.

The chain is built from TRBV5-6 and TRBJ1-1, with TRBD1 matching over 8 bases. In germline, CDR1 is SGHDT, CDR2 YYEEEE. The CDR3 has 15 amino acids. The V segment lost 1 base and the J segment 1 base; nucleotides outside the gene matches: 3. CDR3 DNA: TGTGCCAGCAGCTTGCTACAGGGGGAGAACACTGAAGCTTTCTTT. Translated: CASSLLQGENTEAFF.